The source of this T cell receptor (beta chain) is a study of shared clonotypes between healthy human individuals. Study-level results: Some naive CD4 clonotypes, roughly 4.5%, turned up in common across a few donors.

In the case of this clone: What it binds is unknown.

Trimming took 3 bases from V and 1 from J; bases not matched to a gene: 8. Per germline, CDR1 SNHLY and CDR2 FYNNEI. The CDR3 runs 16 residues. At the deep level, the assay was run. As handled by the study authors: Filtering differed, since immunoSEQ gave only junction sequences and no quality scores. Profiled with immunoSEQ multiplex PCR; TCRdb holds only in-frame clones, not every one. That table supplies the V and J calls and clone size; D and trimming were determined from the DNA. The profile shows 2.5 million or so clones, 85% to 95% of them singletons. This receptor was taken from a man younger than 35 in good health. Sequencing was performed on naive CD4+ T cells sorted from blood. The subset denotes: CD45RA+ positively selected. The chain couples TRBV2 to TRBJ2-5; 7 nucleotides align to TRBD1. CDR3 sequence: CASSDPDRASQETQYF. The DNA for the CDR3 is TGTGCCAGCAGTGACCCTGACAGGGCTTCCCAAGAGACCCAGTACTTC. Drawing the rest from reference TRBV2 and TRBJ2-5, the complete variable domain is EPEVTQTPSHQVTQMGQEVILRCVPISNHLYFYWYRQILGQKVEFLVSFYNNEISEKSEIFDDQFSVERPDGSNFTLKIRSTKLEDSAMYFCASSDPDRASQETQYFGPGTRLLVL.